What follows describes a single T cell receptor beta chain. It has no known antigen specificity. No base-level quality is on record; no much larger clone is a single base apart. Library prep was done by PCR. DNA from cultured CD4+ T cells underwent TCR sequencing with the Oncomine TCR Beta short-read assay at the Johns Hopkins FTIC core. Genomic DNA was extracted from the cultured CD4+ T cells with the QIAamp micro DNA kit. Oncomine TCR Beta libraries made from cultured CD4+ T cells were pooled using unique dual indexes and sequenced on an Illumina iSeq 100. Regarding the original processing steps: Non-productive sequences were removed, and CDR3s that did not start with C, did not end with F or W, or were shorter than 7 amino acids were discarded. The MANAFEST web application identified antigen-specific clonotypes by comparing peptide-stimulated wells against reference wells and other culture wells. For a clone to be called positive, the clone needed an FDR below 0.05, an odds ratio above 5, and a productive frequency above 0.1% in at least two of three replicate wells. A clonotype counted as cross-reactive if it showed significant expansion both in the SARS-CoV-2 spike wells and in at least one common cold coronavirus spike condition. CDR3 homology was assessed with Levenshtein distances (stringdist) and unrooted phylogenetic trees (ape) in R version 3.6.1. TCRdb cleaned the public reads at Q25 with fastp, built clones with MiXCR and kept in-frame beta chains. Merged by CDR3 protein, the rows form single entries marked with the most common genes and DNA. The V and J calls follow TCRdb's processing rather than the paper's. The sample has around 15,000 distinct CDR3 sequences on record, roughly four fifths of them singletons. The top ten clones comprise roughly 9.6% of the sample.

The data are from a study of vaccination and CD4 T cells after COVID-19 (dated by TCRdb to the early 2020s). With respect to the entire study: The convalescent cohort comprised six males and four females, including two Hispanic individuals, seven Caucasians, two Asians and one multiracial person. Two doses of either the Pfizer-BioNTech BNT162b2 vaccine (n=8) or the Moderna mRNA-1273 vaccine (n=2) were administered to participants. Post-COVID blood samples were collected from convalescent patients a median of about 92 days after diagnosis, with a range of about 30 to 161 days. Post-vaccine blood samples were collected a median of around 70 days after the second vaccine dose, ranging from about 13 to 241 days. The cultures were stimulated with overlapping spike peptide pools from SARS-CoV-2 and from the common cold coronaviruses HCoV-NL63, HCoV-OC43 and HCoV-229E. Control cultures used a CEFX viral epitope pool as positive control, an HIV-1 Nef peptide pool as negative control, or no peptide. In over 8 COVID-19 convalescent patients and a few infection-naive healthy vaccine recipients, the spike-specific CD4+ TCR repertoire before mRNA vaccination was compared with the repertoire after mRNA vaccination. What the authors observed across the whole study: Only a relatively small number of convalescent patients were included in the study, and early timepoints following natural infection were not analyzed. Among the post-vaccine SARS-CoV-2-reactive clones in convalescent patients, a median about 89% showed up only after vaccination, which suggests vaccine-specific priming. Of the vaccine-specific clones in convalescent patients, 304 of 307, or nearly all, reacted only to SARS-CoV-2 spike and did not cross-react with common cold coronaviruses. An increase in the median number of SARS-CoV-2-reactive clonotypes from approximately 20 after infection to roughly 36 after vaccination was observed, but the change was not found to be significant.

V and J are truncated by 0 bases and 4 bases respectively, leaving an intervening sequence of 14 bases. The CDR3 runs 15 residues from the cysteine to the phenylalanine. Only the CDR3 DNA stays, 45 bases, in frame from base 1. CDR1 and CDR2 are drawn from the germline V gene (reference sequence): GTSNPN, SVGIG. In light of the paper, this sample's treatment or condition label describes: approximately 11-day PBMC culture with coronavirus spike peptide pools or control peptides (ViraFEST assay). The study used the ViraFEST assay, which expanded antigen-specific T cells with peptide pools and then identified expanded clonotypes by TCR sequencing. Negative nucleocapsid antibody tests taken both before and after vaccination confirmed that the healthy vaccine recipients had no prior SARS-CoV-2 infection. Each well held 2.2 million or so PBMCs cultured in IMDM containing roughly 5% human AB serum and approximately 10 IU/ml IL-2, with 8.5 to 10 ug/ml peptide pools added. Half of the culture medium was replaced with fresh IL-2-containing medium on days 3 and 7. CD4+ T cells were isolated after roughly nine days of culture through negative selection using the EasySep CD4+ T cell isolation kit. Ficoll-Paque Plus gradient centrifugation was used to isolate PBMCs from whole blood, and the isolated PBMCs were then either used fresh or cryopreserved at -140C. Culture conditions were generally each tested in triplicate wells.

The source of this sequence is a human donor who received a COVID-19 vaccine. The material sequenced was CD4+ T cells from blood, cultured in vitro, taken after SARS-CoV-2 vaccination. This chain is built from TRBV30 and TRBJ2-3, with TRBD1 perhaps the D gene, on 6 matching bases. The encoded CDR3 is CAWSVRPGDADTQYF. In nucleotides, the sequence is TGTGCCTGGAGTGTACGGCCAGGGGACGCAGATACGCAGTATTTT. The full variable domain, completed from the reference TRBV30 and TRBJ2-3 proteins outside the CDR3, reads SQTIHQWPATLVQPVGSPLSLECTVEGTSNPNLYWYRQAAGRGLQLLFYSVGIGQISSEVPQNLSASRPQDRQFILSSKKLLLSDSGFYLCAWSVRPGDADTQYFGPGTRLTVL.